This entry is about one TCR beta chain. This clone was seen more than once but under ten times. The antigen this receptor binds is unknown. The input lacks base qualities; no much larger clone sits a single base away. The immunoSEQ Assay was used to immunosequence TCRbeta CDR3 regions from genomic DNA. Before high-throughput sequencing, genomic DNA was amplified using bias-controlled multiplex PCR. Per the original workflow: To quantify the absolute abundance of each unique TCRbeta CDR3 region, the sequences were collapsed and filtered. Clonality was defined as 1 minus Pielou's evenness and was calculated using productive rearrangements only. Tumor T-cell fraction was calculated by normalizing TCRbeta template counts to usable DNA, which was estimated from several housekeeping genes. A previously published method was used to identify clones whose frequencies were significantly greater in on-treatment samples than in baseline samples. TCRdb carries this immuneACCESS record with in-frame sequences only. Its versions omit some clonotypes, under half of them owing to an unresolved V gene in the studies checked, with the rest unexplained. The V and J calls and clone size are taken from that table; D and trimming were inferred from the DNA. The sample table contains under 3,000 clones; only one count was recorded for 18% of them. Roughly 20% of the sample is taken by the ten largest.

According to the study, the label for this sample's treatment or condition signals: randomized to nivolumab then ipilimumab (arm A) or the reverse (arm B). No trial patient had received prior DNA-damaging chemotherapy. Samples were obtained from patients with melanoma enrolled in CheckMate 064, a randomized, open-label phase II trial of sequential checkpoint blockade. Genomic DNA from formalin-fixed paraffin-embedded (FFPE) tissue samples served as the input for tumor TCR sequencing. The CDR3 covers 14 residues, taking in both the cysteine and the phenylalanine. Only the CDR3 portion is preserved as DNA: 42 bases, with reading frame beginning at the first base. Based on the germline V gene, the CDR1 and CDR2 sequences are KGHSY and FQNENV. V loses 7 bases, J loses 4 bases, and the germline ends lie 16 bases apart. This specimen comes from a study of sequential checkpoint blockade in melanoma (dated by TCRdb to about 2019). For context, the study as a whole: Patients were randomized 1:1 to first-line nivolumab followed by ipilimumab (arm A) or ipilimumab followed by nivolumab (arm B). Both trial sequences were followed by maintenance nivolumab. DNA from 75 to 100 melanoma tumor samples collected before treatment underwent TCRbeta immunosequencing. Twenty-two patients had matched tumor biopsies taken before treatment and at week 13, after single-agent nivolumab (arm A) or ipilimumab (arm B). The same lesion was the source of approximately 79% of the matched pre- and post-treatment tumor biopsy pairs.

Overall study results and their limits: Patients whose tumor T-cell fraction and clonality increased by week 13 were about 30 times more likely to achieve clinical benefit. The model for predicting response that combines TCR metrics with mutation burden needs to be validated in larger, independent patient cohorts. In the nivolumab-first arm (arm A), an association was found between pretreatment tumor TIL clonality and response (P = .04). Small sample sizes and reduced statistical power limited the within-arm analyses of tumor T-cell fraction. Tumor T-cell fraction and clonality correlated with PD-L1 staining and CD8+ T-cell counts but not with mutational load.

This TCR was recovered from a human donor with melanoma. The sequencing used tumor tissue (inferred from file names), collected from a patient given nivolumab and ipilimumab in sequence. The chain is assembled from TRBV16 and TRBJ1-1, and the D gene may be TRBD1, 5 bases matching. CDR3 reads: CASNQGYGGTEAFF. The bases read TGTGCCAGCAACCAGGGCTACGGAGGCACTGAAGCTTTCTTT.